Below, 28 T cell receptor beta chains from the same sample are listed, as sequenced in a study of OX40 agonist ivuxolimab in advanced cancers. Assay: immunoSEQ multiplex PCR; the TCRdb copy retains only in-frame clones and omits some. The table has 100,000 or so clones, 80% to 90% seen once. Sequencing used CD4+ or CD8+ T cells sorted from blood, obtained in a trial of the OX40 agonist ivuxolimab. The receptors originated from an adult with an advanced solid tumor such as melanoma, head and neck, liver or kidney cancer.

The chain couples TRBV4-2 to TRBJ2-7; D might be TRBD1 (5 bases). V dropped 4 bases and J dropped 3 bases, with 10 bases sitting between them. This CDR3 has 13 residues. Germline loops: CDR1 LGHNA, CDR2 YNFKEQ. The CDR3 region is CASSPQQDYEQYF. The CDR3 region has the DNA TGTGCCAGCAGCCCGCAACAGGACTACGAGCAGTACTTC.

The V gene is TRBV2, the J gene TRBJ2-5, with 9 positions matching TRBD2. CDR1 and CDR2 from the germline V gene are SNHLY and FYNNEI. The CDR3 has 14 residues. V shed 3 bases and J 7 bases; nucleotides not matched to a gene: 6. The CDR3 spells CASSEKASGATQYF. DNA of the CDR3: TGTGCCAGCAGTGAGAAGGCTAGCGGGGCGACCCAGTACTTC.

The table lists this clone with a count of one. The chain employs TRBV10-3 and TRBJ1-5; a weak D match, TRBD1 (5 bases). Between the trimmed V and J ends, which lost 0 bases and 2 bases, there was a span of 11 bases. CDR3 length: 16 residues. Looked up from germline, CDR1 is ENHRY and CDR2 is SYGVKD. The CDR3 region is CAISESTGEGNQPQHF. CDR3 nucleotide sequence: TGTGCCATCAGTGAGTCGACGGGGGAGGGCAATCAGCCCCAGCATTTT.

The chain joins TRBV30 to TRBJ1-2; the D is unclear. The germline V gene has CDR1 GTSNPN and CDR2 SVGIG (reference sequence). The V gene lost 4 bases and the J gene lost 0 bases, with 9 bases spanning the gap. The CDR3 runs to 13 residues. CDR3 amino acids: CAWNLGTNYGYTF. CDR3 coding DNA: TGTGCCTGGAACCTGGGGACTAACTATGGCTACACCTTC.

This chain connects TRBV18 to TRBJ1-1, with D unclear. The CDR3 covers 13 residues. Trimming cost V 1 base and J 3 bases, with 6 bases left between them. Germline V gene sequence: CDR1 KGHSH, CDR2 LQKENI. The chain's CDR3 is CASSPHTDTEAFF. The CDR3 nucleotides are TGTGCCAGCTCACCACACACAGACACTGAAGCTTTCTTT.

The CDR3 protein is CASSEGFLNGNQPQHF. The CDR3 nucleotides are TGTGCCAGCAGTGAAGGTTTCCTAAATGGCAATCAGCCCCAGCATTTT. This sequence joins TRBV2 and TRBJ1-5; D ambiguous. V was pared by 1 base and J by 2 bases, with 12 bases between. This CDR3 is built from 16 residues. CDR1 and CDR2 from the germline V gene are SNHLY and FYNNEI. Combining the CDR3 with reference TRBV2 and TRBJ1-5 gives the whole variable domain EPEVTQTPSHQVTQMGQEVILRCVPISNHLYFYWYRQILGQKVEFLVSFYNNEISEKSEIFDDQFSVERPDGSNFTLKIRSTKLEDSAMYFCASSEGFLNGNQPQHFGDGTRLSIL.

CDR3 protein: CASSFGQNTGELFF. The CDR3, as DNA: TGTGCCAGCAGCTTTGGTCAAAACACCGGGGAGCTGTTTTTT. This chain uses TRBV7-9 with TRBJ2-2, with unresolved D. With 3 bases removed from V and 2 bases from J, the gap between germline ends came to 7 bases. This CDR3 comprises 14 residues. In germline, CDR1 is SEHNR, CDR2 FQNEAQ (reference sequence).

V usage is TRBV27 and J usage is TRBJ2-5; possibly TRBD1 for D (5 bases). This CDR3 is built from 14 residues. Germline V gives CDR1 MNHEY, CDR2 SMNVEV (reference sequence). Trimming stripped 2 bases from V and 7 bases from J, with 14 bases between. The CDR3 is CASSLKQASGTQYF. The CDR3, as DNA: TGTGCCAGCAGTTTAAAACAGGCCTCCGGGACCCAGTACTTC.

The chain couples TRBV2 to TRBJ2-3; 11 nucleotides agree with TRBD2. Germline-derived CDR1 and CDR2 are SNHLY and FYNNEI. V was pared by 6 bases and J by 1 base, with 0 bases of the junction left unmatched. CDR3 size: 14 residues. The DNA of the CDR3 is TGTGCCAGCAGGGGACTAGCGGGCACAGATACGCAGTATTTT. This encodes CASRGLAGTDTQYF. Complete variable domain (other parts from reference TRBV2 and TRBJ2-3): EPEVTQTPSHQVTQMGQEVILRCVPISNHLYFYWYRQILGQKVEFLVSFYNNEISEKSEIFDDQFSVERPDGSNFTLKIRSTKLEDSAMYFCASRGLAGTDTQYFGPGTRLTVL.

The rearrangement links TRBV7-9 to TRBJ2-3; D may be TRBD1 or TRBD2 (5 bases each). Trimming left V 1 base short and J 2 bases short, with 13 bases between. The germline V gene has CDR1 SEHNR and CDR2 FQNEAQ (reference sequence). The CDR3 has 16 amino acids. The CDR3 nucleotides read TGTGCCAGCAGCTTAGGGTCTGAGGGGCCCACAGATACGCAGTATTTT. Protein: CASSLGSEGPTDTQYF.

V is TRBV6-6 and J is TRBJ1-2; 8 positions agree with TRBD1. The CDR3 totals 13 residues. V shed 4 bases and J 5 bases; nucleotides not matched to a gene: 3. In germline, CDR1 is MNHNY, CDR2 SVGAGI (reference sequence). The CDR3 nucleotides read TGTGCCAGCAGTTCTGGACAGGGTTATGGCTACACCTTC. As protein: CASSSGQGYGYTF.

A word on this clone: One end of the junction is discordant with germline, which a read error may explain. V is TRBV7-7 and J is TRBJ2-2, with D unclear. There are 14 residues in the CDR3. The germline gives CDR1 SSHAT, CDR2 FNYEAQ (reference sequence). DNA of the CDR3: TGTGCTAGCAGCGCCCGGGTGGACACCGGGGAGCTGTTTTTT. Translated: CASSARVDTGELFF.

The rearrangement links TRBV12-1 to TRBJ2-5; the table calls TRBD1, which could not be checked here. TRBV12-1 represents a pseudogene. This CDR3 has 16 residues. The CDR3 DNA reads TGTGCCAGCACCCCAACAAAGGGGGAAGACCGAGAGACCCAGTACTTC. It translates to CASTPTKGEDRETQYF.

The V call is TRBV5-6, the J call TRBJ2-1, with D maybe TRBD2 (6 bases). V lost 3 bases and J lost 10, with 17 bases in between. This CDR3 has 14 amino acids. CDR1 SGHDT and CDR2 YYEEEE come from the germline V gene. CDR3 sequence (DNA): TGTGCCAGCAGCTGGGGGGTCCCCCTTTCAGAGCAGTTCTTC. This sequence encodes CASSWGVPLSEQFF.

The chain recombines TRBV2 with TRBJ2-7; D gene ambiguous. The CDR3 length is 12 residues. With 8 bases removed from V and 0 bases from J, the gap between germline ends came to 8 bases. From germline, CDR1 is SNHLY and CDR2 FYNNEI. CDR3 sequence (DNA): TGTGCCAGCCCCGGCAGCTCCTACGAGCAGTACTTC. As protein: CASPGSSYEQYF. Drawing the rest from reference TRBV2 and TRBJ2-7, the complete variable domain is EPEVTQTPSHQVTQMGQEVILRCVPISNHLYFYWYRQILGQKVEFLVSFYNNEISEKSEIFDDQFSVERPDGSNFTLKIRSTKLEDSAMYFCASPGSSYEQYFGPGTRLTVT.

The chain has TRBV19 and TRBJ2-5; 7 bases match TRBD2. The junction had 8 bases not matched to a gene; V was cut back by 5 bases and J by 2 bases. This CDR3 has 15 amino acids. Germline V gene data show CDR1 as LNHDA and CDR2 as SQIVND (reference sequence). The CDR3 coding sequence is TGTGCCAGTAGTTTCCAGCGGGGAGGGCAAGAGACCCAGTACTTC. Its translation is CASSFQRGGQETQYF.

The chain joins TRBV5-1 to TRBJ1-1; no definite D call. This CDR3 spans 17 amino acids. Germline V gives CDR1 SGHRS, CDR2 YFSETQ. V lost 3 bases to trimming and J lost 8 bases, with 26 bases between them. The CDR3 sequence is CASSSVGGGNSLHEAFF. In DNA, the CDR3 is TGCGCCAGCAGCTCCGTAGGTGGCGGCAATTCACTACACGAAGCTTTCTTT.

The chain has TRBV9 and TRBJ2-6, with 9 positions matching TRBD1. The CDR3 covers 17 residues. Losses at the gene ends were 5 bases for V and 0 bases for J; bases not matched to a gene: 6. Germline lookup yields CDR1 SGDLS and CDR2 YYNGEE. DNA for the CDR3: TGTGCCAGCAGTCCGGGACAGGGTCTCTCTGGGGCCAACGTCCTGACTTTC. Amino acids: CASSPGQGLSGANVLTF.

The V gene is TRBV5-6, the J gene TRBJ2-2; D is uncertain. Trimming left V 3 bases short and J 0 bases short, with 3 bases between. The CDR3 spans 13 residues. Germline V gene sequence: CDR1 SGHDT, CDR2 YYEEEE. CDR3 sequence (DNA): TGTGCCAGCAGCTGGACGAACACCGGGGAGCTGTTTTTT. Translated: CASSWTNTGELFF.

CDR3 residues: CASSMDGTGLRPQHF. CDR3 coding DNA: TGTGCCAGCAGTATGGATGGGACAGGTTTAAGACCCCAGCATTTT. The chain recombines TRBV6-5 with TRBJ1-5, with 8 nucleotides matching TRBD1. V lost 5 bases to trimming and J lost 10 bases; unmatched junction nucleotides: 13. This CDR3 is 15 amino acids long. Germline V gene data show CDR1 as MNHEY and CDR2 as SVGAGI.

This clone was seen once. V is TRBV6-1 and J is TRBJ1-1; D gene unclear. This CDR3 has 12 amino acids. Trimming cost V 6 bases and J 11 bases, with 16 bases left between them. Per the germline V gene, CDR1 is MNHNS and CDR2 is SASEGT. CDR3 in DNA: TGTGCCAGCAGATTGGGGATGGCAGAGGCTTTCTTT. It specifies CASRLGMAEAFF.

The chain combines TRBV7-2 with TRBJ2-5; D is possibly TRBD1 (5 bases). The CDR3 runs 13 residues. V lost 2 bases, J lost 3 bases, and 7 bases lay in between. Germline V gene data show CDR1 as SGHTA and CDR2 as FQGNSA. Written as DNA, the CDR3 is TGTGCCAGCAGCTTAAACAGGAAAGAGACCCAGTACTTC. Encoded protein: CASSLNRKETQYF.

The chain couples TRBV30 to TRBJ1-2; D is possibly TRBD1 (5 bases). Trimming left V 5 bases short and J 6 bases short, with 19 bases between. The CDR3 is 14 residues long. Looked up from germline, CDR1 is GTSNPN and CDR2 is SVGIG (reference sequence). CDR3 residues: CAWSFHLTVNGYTF. CDR3 coding DNA: TGTGCCTGGTCGTTTCATCTGACAGTTAATGGCTACACCTTC.

This clone was seen more than once but under ten times. The chain links TRBV7-9 to TRBJ1-6, with 8 nucleotides matching TRBD1. CDR3 length: 14 residues. V shed 6 bases, J shed 8 bases, and the junction held 6 bases outside the gene matches. CDR1 is SEHNR and CDR2 is FQNEAQ in the germline V gene (reference sequence). The DNA for the CDR3 is TGTGCCAGCAGAAAGGACAGGGCTGATTCACCCCTCCACTTT. This sequence encodes CASRKDRADSPLHF.

This clone was seen ten or more times. The V and J genes are TRBV4-1 and TRBJ1-4, with D maybe TRBD1 (5 bases). The length of the CDR3 is 14 residues. Trimming removed 1 base at V and 8 bases at J, with 11 bases between. Germline loops: CDR1 MGHRA, CDR2 YSYEKL. CDR3 bases: TGCGCCAGCAGCCAAGGGAGGGGTGGAGAAAAACTGTTTTTT. It translates to CASSQGRGGEKLFF.

This chain joins TRBV5-4 and TRBJ2-5; 12 bases agree with TRBD1. Per germline, CDR1 SGHNT and CDR2 YYREEE (reference sequence). This CDR3 contains 16 residues. V shed 4 bases and J 1 base; nucleotides not matched to a gene: 5. For the CDR3, the DNA is TGTGCCAGCAGCGTCCGGGACAGGGGGCTCCAAGAGACCCAGTACTTC. Its translation is CASSVRDRGLQETQYF.

This chain links TRBV28 with TRBJ2-5; TRBD1 aligns across 9 bases. The CDR3 totals 13 residues. Trimming cost V 9 bases and J 5 bases; bases outside gene matches: 7. CDR1 MDHEN and CDR2 SYDVKM come from the germline V gene. The CDR3 spells CASAQGAEETQYF. CDR3 bases: TGTGCCAGTGCACAGGGGGCAGAGGAGACCCAGTACTTC. The whole variable domain, filled in from reference TRBV28 and TRBJ2-5, reads DVKVTQSSRYLVKRTGEKVFLECVQDMDHENMFWYRQDPGLGLRLIYFSYDVKMKEKGDIPEGYSVSREKKERFSLILESASTNQTSMYLCASAQGAEETQYFGPGTRLLVL.

The chain carries TRBV5-6 and TRBJ2-3; no definite D call. Germline V lookup: CDR1 SGHDT, CDR2 YYEEEE. V was clipped by 4 bases and J by 2 bases, with 2 bases between them. The CDR3 covers 11 residues. CDR3: CASSITDTQYF. For the CDR3, the DNA is TGTGCCAGCAGCATCACAGATACGCAGTATTTT.